These T cell receptor beta chains were read from a single sample in a study of post-analysis software for immune sequencing data. TCRdb recomputed calls from the PCR reads with MiXCR, one row per CDR3 protein. Here the sample spans 150,000 to 200,000 distinct CDR3 sequences, over 25% being singletons. The sequenced material came from blood. These receptors all stem from a girl aged 5-17 years with multiple sclerosis. Each CDR3 is given with its conserved first and last residue. Each record gives: V gene, D gene, CDR3 length, J gene, clone size, CDR3 DNA, CDR3 protein. A D gene is named only where the DNA matches it firmly. Only some rows state a clone size, as once, few, many or a class for expanded clones.

TRBV5-6	-	13	TRBJ2-7	many	TGTGCCAGCAGCTTGGACAGGGGAGGCGAGCAGTACTTC	CASSLDRGGEQYF
TRBV12-3/TRBV12-4	-	13	TRBJ2-5	-	TGTGCCACGTCGTTGGCGACGGAAGAGACCCAGTACTTC	CATSLATEETQYF
TRBV29-1	TRBD1	17	TRBJ1-1	-	TGCAGCGTTGATATTTGGGCCCTCAAGGGGGCGAACACTGAAGCTTTCTTT	CSVDIWALKGANTEAFF
TRBV11-2	TRBD2	15	TRBJ2-5	many	TGTGCCAGCAAGAACGCGGGAGGAGCACAAAAGACCCAGTACTTC	CASKNAGGAQKTQYF
TRBV29-1	-	15	TRBJ2-5	many	TGCAGCGTTGAAGACGTCCGCGGGGAGAAAGAGACCCAGTACTTC	CSVEDVRGEKETQYF
TRBV27	-	18	TRBJ2-2	once	TGTGCCAGTAGTTTTTTATTCCAGGGGATCGCGAACACCGGGGAGCTGTTTTTT	CASSFLFQGIANTGELFF
TRBV6-5	-	14	TRBJ1-2	many	TGTGCCAGCAGTTACCGAAGCCTTCTCTATGGCTACACCTTC	CASSYRSLLYGYTF
TRBV7-2	-	14	TRBJ2-1	many	TGTGCCAGCAGCTTAGGAGGGCCCTACAATGAGCAGTTCTTC	CASSLGGPYNEQFF
TRBV12-3/TRBV12-4	TRBD2	16	TRBJ2-2	-	TGTGCCAGCAGTTTTGGGGGGGGATCGAACACCGGGGAGCTGTTTTTT	CASSFGGGSNTGELFF
TRBV7-3	-	13	TRBJ2-1	few	TGTGCCAGCAGCTTAAGGGGGAGCCACGAGCAGTTCTTC	CASSLRGSHEQFF
TRBV11-2	-	13	TRBJ2-1	-	TGTGCCAGCAGCACAACTTACTACAATGAGCAGTTCTTC	CASSTTYYNEQFF
TRBV9	-	12	TRBJ1-1	-	TGTGCCAGCAGCGTAGGATACACTGAAGCTTTCTTT	CASSVGYTEAFF
TRBV6-5	-	14	TRBJ1-2	-	TGTGCCAGCAGTTACTATACAACAGGGTCAGCTTACACCTTC	CASSYYTTGSAYTF
TRBV7-3	-	15	TRBJ2-7	-	TGTGCCAGCAGCTTTTTCCCCTTGGGGGCGGACGAGCAGTACTTC	CASSFFPLGADEQYF
TRBV20-1	-	16	TRBJ2-7	many	TGCAGTGCTAGGCCTACCTCAGCAATTTTCTCCTACGAGCAGTACTTC	CSARPTSAIFSYEQYF
TRBV5-6	-	15	TRBJ1-2	many	TGTGCCAGCAGCTTGGATGGGGGGCCGGGCTATGGCTACACCTTC	CASSLDGGPGYGYTF
TRBV6-2/TRBV6-3	-	14	TRBJ1-5	few	TGTGCCAGCAGCGAACGACAGCGTAATCAGCCCCAGCATTTT	CASSERQRNQPQHF
TRBV5-7	-	16	TRBJ2-7	many	TGTGCCAGCAGCTTGTGGAAGGGCGGGAACCCCTACGAGCAGTACTTC	CASSLWKGGNPYEQYF
TRBV29-1	TRBD2	15	TRBJ2-5	few	TGCAGCGCCTATGGGACTAGCGGGAGTGTTGAGACCCAGTACTTC	CSAYGTSGSVETQYF
TRBV12-3/TRBV12-4	-	15	TRBJ1-4	many	TGTGCCAGCAGTTTACTAGGCGTTGGTAATGAAAAACTGTTTTTT	CASSLLGVGNEKLFF
TRBV5-1	-	13	TRBJ1-1	few	TGCGCCAGCAGCGGGACCCTTAACACTGAAGCTTTCTTT	CASSGTLNTEAFF
TRBV3-1	TRBD2	14	TRBJ2-3	many	TGTGCCAGCAGCCAAGATTTGGCTAGCGGTACGCAGTATTTT	CASSQDLASGTQYF
TRBV7-3	TRBD1	15	TRBJ1-1	-	TGTGCCAGCAGCTTACAGGGACAGTGGGAAACTGAAGCTTTCTTT	CASSLQGQWETEAFF
TRBV5-5	-	13	TRBJ1-2	-	TGTGCCAGCAGCTTGTCCGGGCTCTATGGCTACACCTTC	CASSLSGLYGYTF
TRBV4-2	TRBD2	19	TRBJ2-1	many	TGTGCCAGCAGCCAAGACGGGACTAGCGGGAGGGGGTCCTACAATGAGCAGTTCTTC	CASSQDGTSGRGSYNEQFF